This T cell receptor (beta chain) emerged from a study of T cell repertoires in cytomegalovirus infection. Study-wide context: CMV epitopes, recently identified HLA-C-restricted and well-studied HLA-B-restricted, were used. The public TCR beta signatures pointed to both CMV infection and matching HLA type.

Regarding the study as a whole: Summed frequency of shared TCR beta families picked out CMV carriers who also had the relevant HLA. Dominant in the ex vivo response were TCR beta clonotypes restricted by HLA-C and specific for CMV.

In this sample, this clonotype turned up once. Its antigen is still unknown. The junction departs from the called germline gene at one end, perhaps through a read error. TCRdb processed the reads anew with MiXCR; each CDR3 protein has one entry. The sample includes approximately 910,000 distinct CDR3 sequences, 25% to 40% of them seen just once. Germline CDR1 SGHNT, CDR2 YYREEE (reference sequence). The CDR3 is made up of 13 amino acids. The specimen was cultured CD8+ T cells from PBMCs, collected from culture after CMV antigen stimulation. V gene TRBV5-4 combines with J gene TRBJ2-7; TRBD1 matches 10 bases. The sequence derives from a human donor in good health (CMV status not recorded). Some clones in this sample may be carry-over from other donors' samples. The CDR3 coding sequence is TGTACCAGCAGCTGGGGACAGGGGAGCGAGCAGTACTTC. It codes for CTSSWGQGSEQYF. The variable domain in full, completed from reference TRBV5-4 and TRBJ2-7, reads ETGVTQSPTHLIKTRGQQVTLRCSSQSGHNTVSWYQQALGQGPQFIFQYYREEENGRGNFPPRFSGLQFPNYSSELNVNALELDDSALYLCTSSWGQGSEQYFGPGTRLTVT.